Following are 14 T cell receptor beta chains from one sample sequenced in a study of cytomegalovirus exposure and HLA in healthy donors. The PCR ran on 60 Vbeta and 13 Jbeta primers. The repertoire was sequenced with immunoSEQ multiplex PCR; TCRdb's copy has only in-frame clones and lacks some. The sample has approximately 140,000 clones, around 80% seen once. The sequenced sample consisted of PBMCs. The receptors derive from a woman in her 50s in good health and CMV-seronegative.

The CDR3 DNA sequence: TGTGCCAGCAGCAGGGGATCCGGGACTAGCGGGAGTGAGCAGTACTTC. Translation: CASSRGSGTSGSEQYF. The chain is built from TRBV5-4 and TRBJ2-7, with 14 bases aligning to TRBD2. The germline V gene has CDR1 SGHNT and CDR2 YYREEE (reference sequence). With V trimmed by 4 bases and J by 7 bases, 10 bases remained unmatched. This CDR3 spans 16 amino acids. The whole variable domain, filled in from reference TRBV5-4 and TRBJ2-7, reads ETGVTQSPTHLIKTRGQQVTLRCSSQSGHNTVSWYQQALGQGPQFIFQYYREEENGRGNFPPRFSGLQFPNYSSELNVNALELDDSALYLCASSRGSGTSGSEQYFGPGTRLTVT.

The chain couples TRBV2 to TRBJ1-2; 11 positions match TRBD1. Germline V gene sequence: CDR1 SNHLY, CDR2 FYNNEI. V gave up 3 bases and J gave up 8 bases; unmatched junction bases: 11. The CDR3 is 16 amino acids. The CDR3 nucleotides read TGTGCCAGCAGTGATTTATTCGGACAGGGGGCAAGGGGCTACACCTTC. Its protein is CASSDLFGQGARGYTF.

V is TRBV19 and J is TRBJ2-1; tentatively, D is TRBD2 (6 bases). Germline V lookup: CDR1 LNHDA, CDR2 SQIVND (reference sequence). This CDR3 has 15 amino acids. The DNA for the CDR3 is TGTGCAGTTTCTTCGCTAGCGACCCCCGGGAATGAGCAGTTCTTC. It translates to CAVSSLATPGNEQFF.

This clone was picked up one time. The chain couples TRBV7-2 to TRBJ1-5, with a tentative D call TRBD1 (5 bases). CDR3 length: 15 amino acids. Germline CDR1 and CDR2: SGHTA and FQGNSA. V dropped 7 bases and J dropped 0 bases, with 13 bases sitting between them. CDR3 region: CASTQTGHSNQPQHF. In DNA form, the CDR3 reads TGTGCCAGCACCCAAACAGGTCATAGCAATCAGCCCCAGCATTTT.

This clone was seen more than once but under ten times. V is TRBV7-2 and J is TRBJ2-3; the match to TRBD2 covers 11 bases. The CDR3 is 15 amino acids. The V gene end was trimmed by 5 bases and the J gene end by 6 bases; junction bases not matched to a gene: 7. Germline loops: CDR1 SGHTA, CDR2 FQGNSA. CDR3 nucleotides: TGTGCCAGCAGCCTTGGACTAGCGGGTCTCGATACGCAGTATTTT. Translating it yields CASSLGLAGLDTQYF.

Here the CDR3 reads CSVGTGDNQPQHF. The CDR3 DNA follows: TGCAGCGTTGGGACAGGGGACAATCAGCCCCAGCATTTT. The chain has TRBV29-1 and TRBJ1-5; 9 bases agree with TRBD1. Germline V lookup: CDR1 SQVTM, CDR2 ANQGSEA. Unmatched junction bases numbered 1, after V lost 4 bases and J lost 3 bases. This CDR3 contains 13 residues.

This clone was observed a single time. The chain carries TRBV21-1 and TRBJ2-1; TRBD1 reflects the table's D call only, with no check against the DNA. TRBV21-1 is noted as a pseudogene. This CDR3 contains 15 residues. CDR3 region: CASPRGRNSYNEQFF. CDR3 sequence (DNA): TGTGCCAGCCCCAGGGGGCGCAACTCCTACAATGAGCAGTTCTTC.

The sample holds a few counts of this clone. This chain links TRBV6-6 with TRBJ2-5, with 9 bases lining up with TRBD1. Per the germline V gene, CDR1 is MNHNY and CDR2 is SVGAGI (reference sequence). After removal of 7 bases from V and 0 bases from J, the junction contained 3 bases not matched to a gene. This CDR3 contains 14 residues. In DNA form, the CDR3 reads TGTGCCAGCATCCGACAGGGGGACCAAGAGACCCAGTACTTC. Its translation: CASIRQGDQETQYF.

The CDR3: CASSISAGGRTGELFF. The CDR3, as DNA: TGTGCCAGTAGTATCTCTGCGGGAGGGAGAACCGGGGAGCTGTTTTTT. The V gene is TRBV19, the J gene TRBJ2-2; TRBD2 matches at 9 bases. Trimming took 3 bases from V and 5 from J; bases not matched to a gene: 7. The germline V gene encodes CDR1 LNHDA and CDR2 SQIVND (reference sequence). CDR3 size: 16 residues.

The rearrangement uses TRBV10-3 and TRBJ2-7; TRBD1 aligns across 7 bases. The germline V gene encodes CDR1 ENHRY and CDR2 SYGVKD. V was clipped by 6 bases and J by 3 bases; unmatched bases: 8. This CDR3 contains 14 residues. CDR3 in amino acids: CAIRHDRDSYEQYV. CDR3 nucleotides: TGTGCCATCAGGCATGACCGGGACAGCTACGAGCAGTACGTC.

With regard to this clone: The germline gene is not matched at one end of the junction; a read error may be the cause. This chain connects TRBV4-2 to TRBJ1-2, with 8 bases matching TRBD1. Germline V CDR1 and CDR2: LGHNA, YNFKEQ. The CDR3 consists of 17 residues. Here the CDR3 reads CASSQSGTGTVLSGYPF. CDR3 nucleotides: TGTGCCAGCAGCCAAAGCGGGACAGGCACCGTATTGAGCGGCTACCCCTTC.

CDR3: CASSPSSQGAYEQYV. In DNA form, the CDR3 reads TGTGCCAGCAGCCCGTCTTCACAGGGGGCTTACGAGCAGTACGTC. V is TRBV7-8 and J is TRBJ2-7; 9 bases map to TRBD1. The CDR3 is made up of 15 amino acids. The ends lost 5 bases at V and 4 bases at J; junction bases unmatched: 9. The germline CDR1 and CDR2 sequences are SGHVS and FQNEAQ.

This clone appeared once. The chain carries TRBV7-8 and TRBJ2-3; the match to TRBD2 covers 8 bases. Looked up from germline, CDR1 is SGHVS and CDR2 is FQNEAQ. With V trimmed by 0 bases and J by 0 bases, 5 bases remained unmatched. The length of the CDR3 is 17 residues. The CDR3 protein is CASSLAAGGLSTDTQYF. The DNA of the CDR3 is TGTGCCAGCAGCTTAGCTGCGGGAGGTTTGAGCACAGATACGCAGTATTTT. Together with reference TRBV7-8 and TRBJ2-3, the CDR3 gives the full variable domain: GAGVSQSPRYKVAKRGQDVALRCDPISGHVSLFWYQQALGQGPEFLTYFQNEAQLDKSGLPSDRFFAERPEGSVSTLKIQRTQQEDSAVYLCASSLAAGGLSTDTQYFGPGTRLTVL.

The V and J genes are TRBV5-1 and TRBJ1-2, with 7 nucleotides matching TRBD1. The CDR3 runs 18 residues. Trimming took 2 bases from V and 7 from J; bases not matched to a gene: 20. CDR1 SGHRS and CDR2 YFSETQ come from the germline V gene. This CDR3 is CASSFGETETGSGVGYTF. Written as DNA, the CDR3 is TGCGCCAGCAGCTTCGGAGAAACCGAGACAGGGTCCGGGGTTGGCTACACCTTC.